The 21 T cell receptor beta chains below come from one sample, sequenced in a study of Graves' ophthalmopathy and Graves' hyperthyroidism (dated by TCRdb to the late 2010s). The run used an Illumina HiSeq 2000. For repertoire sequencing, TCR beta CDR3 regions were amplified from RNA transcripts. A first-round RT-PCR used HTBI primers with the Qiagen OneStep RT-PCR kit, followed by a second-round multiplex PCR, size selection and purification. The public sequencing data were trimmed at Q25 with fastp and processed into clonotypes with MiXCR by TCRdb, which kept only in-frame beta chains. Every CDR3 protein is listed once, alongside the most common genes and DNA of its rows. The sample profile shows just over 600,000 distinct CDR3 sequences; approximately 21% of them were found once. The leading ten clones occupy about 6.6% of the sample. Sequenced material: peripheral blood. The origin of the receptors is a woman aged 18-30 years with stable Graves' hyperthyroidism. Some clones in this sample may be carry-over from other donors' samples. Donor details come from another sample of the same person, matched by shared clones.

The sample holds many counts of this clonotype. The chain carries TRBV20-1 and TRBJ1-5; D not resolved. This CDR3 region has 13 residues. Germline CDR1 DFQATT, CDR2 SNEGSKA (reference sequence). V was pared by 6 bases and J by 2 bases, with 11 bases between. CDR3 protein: CSAYREGNQPQHF. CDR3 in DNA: TGCAGTGCCTACCGGGAGGGCAATCAGCCCCAGCATTTT.

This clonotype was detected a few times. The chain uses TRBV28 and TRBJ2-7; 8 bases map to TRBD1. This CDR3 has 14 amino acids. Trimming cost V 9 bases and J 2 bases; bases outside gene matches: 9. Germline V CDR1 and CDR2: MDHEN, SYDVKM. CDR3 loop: CASTGGTGTYEQYF. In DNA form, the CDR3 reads TGTGCCAGTACAGGGGGGACAGGAACCTACGAGCAGTACTTC. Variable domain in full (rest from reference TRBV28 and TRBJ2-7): DVKVTQSSRYLVKRTGEKVFLECVQDMDHENMFWYRQDPGLGLRLIYFSYDVKMKEKGDIPEGYSVSREKKERFSLILESASTNQTSMYLCASTGGTGTYEQYFGPGTRLTVT.

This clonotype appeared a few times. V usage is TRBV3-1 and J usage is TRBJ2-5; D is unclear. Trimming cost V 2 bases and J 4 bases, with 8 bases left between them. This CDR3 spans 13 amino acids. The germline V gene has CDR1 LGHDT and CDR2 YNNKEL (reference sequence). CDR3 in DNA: TGTGCCAGCAGCCAACCTGGTAGAGAGACCCAGTACTTC. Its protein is CASSQPGRETQYF.

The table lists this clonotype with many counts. Written as DNA, the CDR3 is TGCAGTGCTTCTAGACCTGACCCCGAACCTGAAGCTTTCTTT. Its translation: CSASRPDPEPEAFF. The chain is built from TRBV20-1 and TRBJ1-1; D gene unclear. With 5 bases removed from V and 6 bases from J, the gap between germline ends came to 19 bases. This CDR3 is built from 14 residues. CDR1 is DFQATT, CDR2 SNEGSKA, per germline (reference sequence).

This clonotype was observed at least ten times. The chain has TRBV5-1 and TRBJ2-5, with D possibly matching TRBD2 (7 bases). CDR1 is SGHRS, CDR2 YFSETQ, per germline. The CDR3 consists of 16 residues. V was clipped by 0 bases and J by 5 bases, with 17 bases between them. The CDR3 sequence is CASSLAGGWEQETQYF. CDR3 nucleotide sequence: TGCGCCAGCAGCTTGGCGGGGGGCTGGGAGCAGGAGACCCAGTACTTC.

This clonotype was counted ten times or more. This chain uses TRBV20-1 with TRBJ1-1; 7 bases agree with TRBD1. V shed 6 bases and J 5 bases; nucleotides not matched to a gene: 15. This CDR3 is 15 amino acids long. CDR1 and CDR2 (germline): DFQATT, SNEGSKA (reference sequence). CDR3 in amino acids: CSALPFDRAWTEAFF. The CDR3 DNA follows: TGCAGTGCACTTCCCTTCGACAGGGCGTGGACTGAAGCTTTCTTT.

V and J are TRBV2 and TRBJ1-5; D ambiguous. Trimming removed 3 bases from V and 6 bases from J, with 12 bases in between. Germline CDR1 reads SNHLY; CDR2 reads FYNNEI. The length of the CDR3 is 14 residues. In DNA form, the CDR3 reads TGTGCCAGCAGTGAGCGGGAGGGAGGTCAGCCCCAGCATTTT. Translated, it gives CASSEREGGQPQHF.

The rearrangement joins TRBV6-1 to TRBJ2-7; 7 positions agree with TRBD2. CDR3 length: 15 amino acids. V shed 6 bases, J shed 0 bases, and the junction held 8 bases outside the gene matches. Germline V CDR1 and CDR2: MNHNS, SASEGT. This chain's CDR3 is CASRGKAGYSYEQYF. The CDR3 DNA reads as TGTGCCAGCAGGGGGAAAGCGGGGTACTCCTACGAGCAGTACTTC.

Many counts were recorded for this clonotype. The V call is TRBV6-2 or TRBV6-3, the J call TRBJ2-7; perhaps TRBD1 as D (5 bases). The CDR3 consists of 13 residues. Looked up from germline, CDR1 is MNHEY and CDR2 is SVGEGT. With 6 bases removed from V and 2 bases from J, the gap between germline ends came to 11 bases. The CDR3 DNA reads TGTGCCAGCAGGGAACAGGTTCCCTACGAGCAGTACTTC. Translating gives CASREQVPYEQYF.

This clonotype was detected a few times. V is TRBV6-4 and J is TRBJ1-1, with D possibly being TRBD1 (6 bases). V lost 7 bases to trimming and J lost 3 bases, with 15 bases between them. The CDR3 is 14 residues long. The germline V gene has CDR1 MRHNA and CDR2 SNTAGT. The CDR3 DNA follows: TGTGCCAGCATTCACCTAAGGGGGTACACTGAAGCTTTCTTT. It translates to CASIHLRGYTEAFF.

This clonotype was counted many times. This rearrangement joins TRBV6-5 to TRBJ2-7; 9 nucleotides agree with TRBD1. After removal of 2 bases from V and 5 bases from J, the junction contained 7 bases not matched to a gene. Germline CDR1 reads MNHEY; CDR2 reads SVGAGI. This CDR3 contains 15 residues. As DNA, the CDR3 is TGTGCCAGCAGTTACCCCGGGACAGGGTTTCACGAGCAGTACTTC. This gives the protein CASSYPGTGFHEQYF.

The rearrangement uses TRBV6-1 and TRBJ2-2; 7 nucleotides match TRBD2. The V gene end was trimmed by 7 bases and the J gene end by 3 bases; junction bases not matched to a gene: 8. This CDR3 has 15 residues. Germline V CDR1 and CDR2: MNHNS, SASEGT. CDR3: CASIRVAGDTGELFF. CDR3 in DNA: TGTGCCAGCATAAGGGTGGCGGGGGACACCGGGGAGCTGTTTTTT.

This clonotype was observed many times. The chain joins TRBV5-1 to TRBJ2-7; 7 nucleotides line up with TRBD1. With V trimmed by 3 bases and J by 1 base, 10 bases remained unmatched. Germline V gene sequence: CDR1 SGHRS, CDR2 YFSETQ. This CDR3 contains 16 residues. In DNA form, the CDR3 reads TGCGCCAGCAGCTCCCTCCCGGGACAGATGTCCTACGAGCAGTACTTC. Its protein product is CASSSLPGQMSYEQYF. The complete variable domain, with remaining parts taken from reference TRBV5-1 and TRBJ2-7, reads KAGVTQTPRYLIKTRGQQVTLSCSPISGHRSVSWYQQTPGQGLQFLFEYFSETQRNKGNFPGRFSGRQFSNSRSEMNVSTLELGDSALYLCASSSLPGQMSYEQYFGPGTRLTVT.

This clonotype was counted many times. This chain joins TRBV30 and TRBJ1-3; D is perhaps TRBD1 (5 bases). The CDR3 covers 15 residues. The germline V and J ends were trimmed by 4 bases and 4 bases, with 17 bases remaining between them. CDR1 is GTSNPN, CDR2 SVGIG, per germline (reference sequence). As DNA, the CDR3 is TGTGCCTGGACCGACAGTGGGACTGGAGGAAACACCATATATTTT. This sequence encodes CAWTDSGTGGNTIYF.

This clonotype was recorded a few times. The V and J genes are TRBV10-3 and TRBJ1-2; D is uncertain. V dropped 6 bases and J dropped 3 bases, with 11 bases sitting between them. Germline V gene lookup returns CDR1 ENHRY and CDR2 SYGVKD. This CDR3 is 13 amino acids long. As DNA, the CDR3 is TGTGCCATCAGCCCGGGTGAAGACTATGGCTACACCTTC. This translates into CAISPGEDYGYTF.

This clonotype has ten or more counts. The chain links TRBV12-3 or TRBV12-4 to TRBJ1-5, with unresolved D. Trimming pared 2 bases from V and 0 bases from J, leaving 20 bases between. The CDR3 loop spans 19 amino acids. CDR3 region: CASSLNAGLWGNSNQPQHF. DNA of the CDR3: TGTGCCAGCAGTTTAAATGCGGGGTTGTGGGGAAATAGCAATCAGCCCCAGCATTTT.

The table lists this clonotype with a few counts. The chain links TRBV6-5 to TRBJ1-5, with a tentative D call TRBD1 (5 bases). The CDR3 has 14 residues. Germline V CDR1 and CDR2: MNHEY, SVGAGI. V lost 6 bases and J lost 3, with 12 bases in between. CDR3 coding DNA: TGTGCCAGCAGAGCAACAGGCCTCAATCAGCCCCAGCATTTT. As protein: CASRATGLNQPQHF.

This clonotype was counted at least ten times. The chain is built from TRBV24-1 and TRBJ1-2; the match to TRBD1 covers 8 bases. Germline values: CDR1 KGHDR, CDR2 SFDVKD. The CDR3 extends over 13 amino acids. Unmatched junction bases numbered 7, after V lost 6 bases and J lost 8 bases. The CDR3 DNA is TGTGCCACCAGTAAGGACAGGGTGGCGGGCTACACCTTC. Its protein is CATSKDRVAGYTF.

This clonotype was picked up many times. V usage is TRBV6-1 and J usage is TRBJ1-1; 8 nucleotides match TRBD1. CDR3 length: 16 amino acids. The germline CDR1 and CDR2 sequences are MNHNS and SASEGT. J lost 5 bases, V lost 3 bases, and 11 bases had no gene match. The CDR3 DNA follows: TGTGCCAGCAGTGATCCGAATGACAGGGGTGGGACTGAAGCTTTCTTT. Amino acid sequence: CASSDPNDRGGTEAFF.

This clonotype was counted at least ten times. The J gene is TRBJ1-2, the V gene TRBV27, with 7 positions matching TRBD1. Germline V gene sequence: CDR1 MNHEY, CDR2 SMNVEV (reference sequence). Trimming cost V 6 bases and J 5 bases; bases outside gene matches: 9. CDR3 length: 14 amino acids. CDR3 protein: CASRSGQHLYGYTF. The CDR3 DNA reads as TGTGCCAGCAGGTCGGGACAGCACCTTTATGGCTACACCTTC.

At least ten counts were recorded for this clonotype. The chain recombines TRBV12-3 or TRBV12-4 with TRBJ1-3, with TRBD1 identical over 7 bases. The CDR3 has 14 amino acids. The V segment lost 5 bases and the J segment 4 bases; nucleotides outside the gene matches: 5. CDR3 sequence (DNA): TGTGCCAGCAGTGCCCGGGACAGAGGAAACACCATATATTTT. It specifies CASSARDRGNTIYF.